This T cell receptor (beta chain) was sequenced for a study of blood T cell repertoires in COVID-19. Study summary: Acute-phase and convalescent COVID-19 samples originated in the United States, Italy and Spain. PBMCs, B-cell-depleted T cells, or T cells were the source of the cDNA or gDNA that made up the material.

In the source study's methods: For nucleated cells, counts were estimated from reference gene primer amplification. Method: immunoSEQ multiplex PCR; TCRdb's copy keeps in-frame clones and lacks some. The V and J calls and clone size come from that table; D and trimming were worked out from the DNA. The repertoire includes 200,000 to 300,000 clones, roughly 91% of them detected once, and around 3.7% sits in the top ten. V dropped 1 base and J dropped 4; count of bases not matched to a gene: 8. Germline V gene lookup returns CDR1 SGHAT and CDR2 FQNNGV. This CDR3 is built from 16 residues. This clonotype was obtained from a young woman with acute COVID-19. The source material was PBMCs or T cells enriched from blood (not recorded which). The chain uses TRBV11-2 and TRBJ2-5; 8 bases are shared with TRBD2. CDR3 region: CASSLAYGGAAETQYF. DNA of the CDR3: TGTGCCAGCAGCTTAGCTTACGGGGGGGCGGCAGAGACCCAGTACTTC.